Below, 7 T cell receptor beta chains from the same sample are listed, as sequenced in a study of radiation and T cells in renal cell carcinoma. This table comes from immunoSEQ multiplex PCR, and its TCRdb copy is limited to in-frame clones, with some not included. The sample has over 120,000 clones; 70% to 90% are singletons. Time point indicated: baseline pretreatment blood. Stated treatment: 15 Gy SBRT to primary tumor, nephrectomy 4 weeks later. This specimen was blood, taken from a patient whose treatment included radiotherapy and nephrectomy. These receptors were obtained from a woman in her fifties or sixties with renal cell carcinoma.

The genes are TRBV7-2 and TRBJ2-1; TRBD1 agrees at 10 bases. After removal of 3 bases from V and 4 bases from J, the junction contained 3 bases not matched to a gene. Germline CDR1 and CDR2: SGHTA and FQGNSA. This CDR3 is 15 amino acids long. The CDR3: CASSFRDRGYNEQFF. In DNA, the CDR3 is TGTGCCAGCAGCTTCCGGGACAGGGGTTACAATGAGCAGTTCTTC. Complete variable domain (other parts from reference TRBV7-2 and TRBJ2-1): GAGVSQSPSNKVTEKGKDVELRCDPISGHTALYWYRQSLGQGLEFLIYFQGNSAPDKSGLPSDRFSAERTGGSVSTLTIQRTQQEDSAVYLCASSFRDRGYNEQFFGPGTRLTVL.

This clone was seen only a few times. J is TRBJ2-1 and V is TRBV9; 8 bases agree with TRBD2. With V trimmed by 0 bases and J by 2 bases, 1 base remained unmatched. The V gene's germline CDR1 is SGDLS and CDR2 YYNGEE. The CDR3 consists of 15 residues. The CDR3, as DNA: TGTGCCAGCAGCGTAGACGGGGGGGCCTACAATGAGCAGTTCTTC. Translating gives CASSVDGGAYNEQFF.

This CDR3 is CASSRDSVYNSPLHF. The CDR3 nucleotides read TGTGCCAGCAGCCGAGACAGCGTGTATAATTCACCCCTCCACTTT. The chain combines TRBV2 with TRBJ1-6; a weak D match, TRBD1 (5 bases). The ends were cut back, 6 bases at V and 4 bases at J, with 13 bases in the middle. The germline CDR1 and CDR2 sequences are SNHLY and FYNNEI. The CDR3 runs to 15 residues. The full variable domain, rest sourced from reference TRBV2 and TRBJ1-6, is EPEVTQTPSHQVTQMGQEVILRCVPISNHLYFYWYRQILGQKVEFLVSFYNNEISEKSEIFDDQFSVERPDGSNFTLKIRSTKLEDSAMYFCASSRDSVYNSPLHFGNGTRLTVT.

The rearrangement uses TRBV5-1 and TRBJ2-1, with 9 bases identical to TRBD1. CDR3 length equals 13 residues. V dropped 6 bases and J dropped 12; count of bases not matched to a gene: 10. Germline loops: CDR1 SGHRS, CDR2 YFSETQ. CDR3 protein: CASTGQGSLGQFF. In DNA form, the CDR3 reads TGCGCCAGCACGGGACAGGGTTCTCTAGGGCAGTTCTTC.

This clone has a single count. The chain couples TRBV5-5 to TRBJ2-3; D gene uncertain. Germline lookup yields CDR1 SGHKS and CDR2 YYEKEE (reference sequence). Trimming pared 0 bases from V and 7 bases from J, leaving 9 bases between. This CDR3 has 13 amino acids. The CDR3 DNA reads as TGTGCCAGCAGCTTGGATTTAGTCTATACGCAGTATTTT. Encoded protein: CASSLDLVYTQYF.

The chain joins TRBV7-9 to TRBJ2-7; 10 bases align to TRBD2. The CDR3 consists of 14 residues. Germline CDR1 and CDR2: SEHNR and FQNEAQ (reference sequence). V lost 2 bases, J lost 3 bases, and 1 base stayed unmatched. The CDR3 bases are TGTGCCAGCAGCTTAACTAGCGGGGACTACGAGCAGTACTTC. The encoded protein is CASSLTSGDYEQYF.

V is TRBV7-2 and J is TRBJ2-1; 9 bases align to TRBD2. V trimming: 2 bases; J trimming: 8 bases; junction bases outside the gene matches: 13. The germline V gene encodes CDR1 SGHTA and CDR2 FQGNSA. This CDR3 comprises 17 residues. The CDR3 sequence is CASSLIVGGGALDEQFF. In DNA, the CDR3 is TGTGCCAGCAGCTTAATCGTTGGCGGGGGGGCCTTGGATGAGCAGTTCTTC.